The clone carrying this T cell receptor (beta chain) was seen just once. Its specificity is not known. In the naive CD8 group, cells lacked CD45RO and were positively selected for CCR7, so terminally differentiated effector memory CD45RA+ cells were left out. The data derive from a study of shared clonotypes between healthy human individuals. Broader study findings: Non-shared clonotypes showed lower generation probabilities than clonotypes common to all four donors.

This CDR3 region has 13 residues. The V end lost 0 bases, the J end lost 8 bases, and 9 bases lay between the germline ends. CDR1 is SGHTS and CDR2 is YDEGEE in the germline V gene. Profiled with immunoSEQ multiplex PCR; TCRdb holds only in-frame clones, not every one. The data show around 2.1 million clones, more than 85% seen once. This receptor was taken from a man aged 18 to 29 in good health. Some clones in this sample may be carry-over from other donors' samples. The J gene is TRBJ2-4, the V gene TRBV5-8; maybe TRBD2 (6 bases). The specimen sequenced was naive CD8+ T cells from PBMCs. CDR3 region: CASSLGLGYIQYF. In DNA, the CDR3 is TGTGCCAGCAGCTTGGGACTAGGTTACATTCAGTACTTC.